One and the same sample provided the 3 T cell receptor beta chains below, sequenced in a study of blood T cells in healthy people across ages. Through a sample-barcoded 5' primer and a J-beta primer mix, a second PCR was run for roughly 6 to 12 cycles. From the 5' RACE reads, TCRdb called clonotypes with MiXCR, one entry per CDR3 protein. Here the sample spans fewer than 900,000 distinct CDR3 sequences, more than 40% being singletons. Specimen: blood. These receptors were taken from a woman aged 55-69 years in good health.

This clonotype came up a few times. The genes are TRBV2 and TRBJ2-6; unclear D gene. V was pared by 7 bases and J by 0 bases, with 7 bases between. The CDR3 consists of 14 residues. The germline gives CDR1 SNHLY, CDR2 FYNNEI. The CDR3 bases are TGTGCCAGCAACCCAGGCTCTGGGGCCAACGTCCTGACTTTC. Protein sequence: CASNPGSGANVLTF.

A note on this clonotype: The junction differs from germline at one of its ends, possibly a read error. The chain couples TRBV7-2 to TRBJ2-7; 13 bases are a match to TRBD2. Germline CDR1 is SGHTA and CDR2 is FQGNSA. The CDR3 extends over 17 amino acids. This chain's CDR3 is CVSTLGGLAGSSYEQYF. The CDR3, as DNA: TGTGTCAGCACCCTCGGGGGACTAGCGGGGAGCTCCTACGAGCAGTACTTC. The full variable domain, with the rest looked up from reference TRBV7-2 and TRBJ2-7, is GAGVSQSPSNKVTEKGKDVELRCDPISGHTALYWYRQSLGQGLEFLIYFQGNSAPDKSGLPSDRFSAERTGGSVSTLTIQRTQQEDSAVYLCVSTLGGLAGSSYEQYFGPGTRLTVT.

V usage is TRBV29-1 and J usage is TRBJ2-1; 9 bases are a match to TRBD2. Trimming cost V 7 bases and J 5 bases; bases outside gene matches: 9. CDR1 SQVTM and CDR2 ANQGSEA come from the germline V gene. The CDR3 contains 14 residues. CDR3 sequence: CSARRGGRDNEQFF. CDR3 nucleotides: TGCAGCGCCCGGCGGGGGGGGAGGGACAATGAGCAGTTCTTC.